Detailed here is one T cell receptor (beta chain). As yet, its antigen is unknown. This sample stems from a study of T cell responses to AZD1222 COVID-19 vaccine. Looking at the study overall: Second-dose recipients at about 4 or about 12 weeks were treated as one pooled group. The study's findings and limits: Spike-specific TCRs gained breadth and depth after people received two AZD1222 doses. Donors, mostly white British, included more females; clonal diversity was possibly underestimated. In the spike-specific TCR repertoire, nearly half reportedly target unmutated variant regions.

V shed 3 bases and J shed 0 bases, with 12 bases lying between them. Germline assignment: CDR1 WNHNN and CDR2 SYGVQD (reference sequence). The length of the CDR3 is 16 residues. This table comes from immunoSEQ multiplex PCR, and its TCRdb copy is limited to in-frame clones, with some not included. Of about 110,000 clones in the sample, about 89% were seen once. This sample comprised peripheral blood, obtained on day 0 of AZD1222 vaccination. The origin of this receptor is an adult in good health. The V and J genes are TRBV10-1 and TRBJ2-1; no firm D call. CDR3 loop: CASSDLSASSYNEQFF. In DNA form, the CDR3 reads TGCGCCAGCAGTGATCTCAGCGCGAGCTCCTACAATGAGCAGTTCTTC.